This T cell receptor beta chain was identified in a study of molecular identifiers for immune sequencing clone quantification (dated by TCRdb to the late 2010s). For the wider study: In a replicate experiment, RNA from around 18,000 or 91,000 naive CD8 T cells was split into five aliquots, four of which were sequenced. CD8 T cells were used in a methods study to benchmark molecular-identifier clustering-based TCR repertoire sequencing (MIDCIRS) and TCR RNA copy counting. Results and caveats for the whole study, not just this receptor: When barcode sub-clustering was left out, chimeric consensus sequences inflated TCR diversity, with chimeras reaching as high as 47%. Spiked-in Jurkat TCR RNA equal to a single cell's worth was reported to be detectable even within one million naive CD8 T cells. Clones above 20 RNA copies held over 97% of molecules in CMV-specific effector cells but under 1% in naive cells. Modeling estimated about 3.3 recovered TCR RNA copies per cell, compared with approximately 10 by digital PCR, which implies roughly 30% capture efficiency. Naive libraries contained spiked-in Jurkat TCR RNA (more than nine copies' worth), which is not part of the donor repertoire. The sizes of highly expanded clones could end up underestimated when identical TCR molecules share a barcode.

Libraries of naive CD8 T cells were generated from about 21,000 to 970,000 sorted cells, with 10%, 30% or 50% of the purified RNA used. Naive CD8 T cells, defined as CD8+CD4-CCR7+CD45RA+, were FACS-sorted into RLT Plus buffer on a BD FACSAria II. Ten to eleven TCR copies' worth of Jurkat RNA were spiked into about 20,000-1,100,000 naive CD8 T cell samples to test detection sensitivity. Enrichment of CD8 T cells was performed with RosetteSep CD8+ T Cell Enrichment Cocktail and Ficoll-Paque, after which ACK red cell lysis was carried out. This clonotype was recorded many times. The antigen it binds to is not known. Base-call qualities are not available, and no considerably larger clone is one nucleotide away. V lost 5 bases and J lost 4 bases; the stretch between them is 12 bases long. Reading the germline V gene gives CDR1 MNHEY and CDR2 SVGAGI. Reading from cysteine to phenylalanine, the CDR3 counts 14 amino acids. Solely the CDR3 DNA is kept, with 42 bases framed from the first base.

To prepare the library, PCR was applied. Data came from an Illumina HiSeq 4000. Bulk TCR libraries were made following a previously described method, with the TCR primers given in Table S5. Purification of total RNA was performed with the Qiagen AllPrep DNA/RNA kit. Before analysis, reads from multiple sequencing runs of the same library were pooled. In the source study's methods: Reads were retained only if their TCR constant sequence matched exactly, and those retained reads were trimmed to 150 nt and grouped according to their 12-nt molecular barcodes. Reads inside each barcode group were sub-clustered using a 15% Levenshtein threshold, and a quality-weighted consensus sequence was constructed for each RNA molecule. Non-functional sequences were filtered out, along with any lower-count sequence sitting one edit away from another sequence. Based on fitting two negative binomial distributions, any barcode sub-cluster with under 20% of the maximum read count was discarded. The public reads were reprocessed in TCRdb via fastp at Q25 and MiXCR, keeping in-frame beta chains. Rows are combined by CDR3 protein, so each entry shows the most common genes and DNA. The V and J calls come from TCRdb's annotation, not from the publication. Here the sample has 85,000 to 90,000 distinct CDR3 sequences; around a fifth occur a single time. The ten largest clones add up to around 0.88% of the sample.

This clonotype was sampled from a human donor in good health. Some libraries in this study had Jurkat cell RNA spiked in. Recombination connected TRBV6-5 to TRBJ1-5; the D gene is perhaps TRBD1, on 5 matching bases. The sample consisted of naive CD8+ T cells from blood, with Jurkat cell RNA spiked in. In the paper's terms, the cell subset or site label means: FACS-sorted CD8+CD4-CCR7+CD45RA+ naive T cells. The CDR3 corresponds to CASSLRDGNQPQHF. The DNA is TGTGCCAGCAGTCTCCGGGACGGTAATCAGCCCCAGCATTTT.